Listed here are 10 T cell receptor beta chains from one sample, sequenced in a study of blood T cells in healthy people across ages. A second about 7 to 11 cycle PCR used barcoded and J-beta primers. TCRdb independently ran MiXCR on the 5' RACE reads; one entry per CDR3 protein. The sample holds about 650,000 distinct CDR3 sequences, more than 45% seen once. What was sequenced was blood. These receptors all stem from a woman older than 75 in good health.

This clonotype was observed at least ten times. The rearrangement uses TRBV4-1 and TRBJ2-4; D tentatively fits TRBD1 or TRBD2 (6 bases each). Trimming took off 1 base at V and 2 bases at J, with 12 bases between the two ends. The CDR3 runs 16 residues. The germline V gene has CDR1 MGHRA and CDR2 YSYEKL. Written as DNA, the CDR3 is TGCGCCAGCAGCCAAGGGGGGGCTTGGACCAAAAACATTCAGTACTTC. It specifies CASSQGGAWTKNIQYF.

The V gene is TRBV10-3, the J gene TRBJ2-1; D is ambiguous. The V and J ends lost 4 bases and 6 bases respectively, with 13 bases between them. CDR3 length equals 14 residues. Germline CDR1 and CDR2: ENHRY and SYGVKD. CDR3 residues: CAISGGLTSNEQFF. In DNA form, the CDR3 reads TGTGCCATCAGTGGCGGTCTGACTTCCAATGAGCAGTTCTTC.

This clonotype was observed a few times. This sequence may be a read error, since a much larger clone differs from it by one base. The chain employs TRBV9 and TRBJ2-7; possible D gene TRBD2, 6 bases. The CDR3 runs to 15 residues. The germline V gene encodes CDR1 SGDLS and CDR2 YYNGEE. Here the CDR3 DNA reads TGTACCAGCAGCTACAAGGTTAGCGGAGCCTACGAGCAGTACTTC. Translation gives CTSSYKVSGAYEQYF.

This clonotype was seen many times. The chain carries TRBV2 and TRBJ2-1; D possibly corresponds to TRBD1 (7 bases). CDR1 and CDR2 from the germline V gene are SNHLY and FYNNEI. V shed 4 bases and J shed 6 bases, with 16 bases lying between them. The CDR3 extends over 15 amino acids. CDR3 region: CASSAEGADGNEQFF. Written as DNA, the CDR3 is TGTGCCAGCAGTGCGGAGGGGGCGGATGGCAATGAGCAGTTCTTC.

This clonotype was recorded only once. A clone one base away is much larger, so this may be a read error. The chain links TRBV7-9 to TRBJ2-7; D may be TRBD1 (6 bases). The V end lost 6 bases, the J end lost 3 bases, and 9 bases lay between the germline ends. This CDR3 has 12 amino acids. CDR1 is SEHNR, CDR2 FQNEAQ, per germline (reference sequence). Here the CDR3 DNA reads TGTGCCAGCAGTACAGGGTTCTACGAGCAGTACTTC. Its translation is CASSTGFYEQYF.

This chain uses TRBV9 with TRBJ1-6, with D possibly TRBD1 on 5 matching bases. The CDR3 is made up of 14 amino acids. Germline loops: CDR1 SGDLS, CDR2 YYNGEE. The V gene lost 3 bases and the J gene lost 7 bases, with 11 bases spanning the gap. CDR3 nucleotides: TGTGCCAGCAGCGGGGGGGTAACGAATTCACCCCTCCACTTT. Translating gives CASSGGVTNSPLHF.

Concerning this clonotype: A much larger clone is a single base away; this may be a read error. V gene TRBV5-1 combines with J gene TRBJ2-5; 8 bases line up with TRBD2. This CDR3 is 16 amino acids long. The junction had 15 bases not matched to a gene; V was cut back by 0 bases and J by 11 bases. Germline lookup yields CDR1 SGHRS and CDR2 YFSETQ. The CDR3 reads CASSLGELAEHNEQYF. DNA of the CDR3: TGCGCCAGCAGCTTGGGTGAACTAGCGGAGCACAATGAGCAGTACTTC.

The genes are TRBV2 and TRBJ1-5; D unclear. Per germline, CDR1 SNHLY and CDR2 FYNNEI. Trimming pared 4 bases from V and 0 bases from J, leaving 13 bases between. The CDR3 runs 16 residues. The DNA of the CDR3 is TGTGCCAGCAGTGCAAGGCCGTGGGATAGCAATCAGCCCCAGCATTTT. Amino acids: CASSARPWDSNQPQHF.

Comments on this clonotype: Since a much larger clone is just one base distant, this may be a read error. Written as DNA, the CDR3 is TGTGCCAGCAGCATTAGGGCTAGCTCCTACAATGAGCGGTTCTTC. It translates to CASSIRASSYNERFF. V usage is TRBV7-2 and J usage is TRBJ2-1; D possibly corresponds to TRBD2 (5 bases). The CDR3 has 15 residues. The V gene's germline CDR1 is SGHTA and CDR2 FQGNSA.

V usage is TRBV28 and J usage is TRBJ1-1; 10 bases match TRBD1. The V and J ends lost 5 bases and 2 bases, in that order; junction bases with no gene match: 8. The CDR3 covers 16 residues. CDR1 is MDHEN, CDR2 SYDVKM, per germline. The CDR3: CASSQPTGGRNTEAFF. The CDR3 nucleotides read TGTGCCAGCAGTCAACCGACAGGGGGCCGAAACACTGAAGCTTTCTTT.